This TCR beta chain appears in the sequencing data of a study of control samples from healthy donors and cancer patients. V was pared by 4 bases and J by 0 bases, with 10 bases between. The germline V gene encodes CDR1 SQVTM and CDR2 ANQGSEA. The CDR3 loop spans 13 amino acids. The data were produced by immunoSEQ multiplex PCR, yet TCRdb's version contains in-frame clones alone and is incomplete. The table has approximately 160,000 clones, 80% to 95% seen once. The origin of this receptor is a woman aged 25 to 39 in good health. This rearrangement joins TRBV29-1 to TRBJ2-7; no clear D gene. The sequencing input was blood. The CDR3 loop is CSVVEDPSYEQYF. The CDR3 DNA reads TGCAGCGTTGTTGAGGACCCCTCCTACGAGCAGTACTTC.